The clone carrying this T cell receptor (beta chain) was seen a handful of times. The antigen is not known. PCR involved 60 Vbeta and 13 Jbeta primers. Sequenced by immunoSEQ multiplex PCR; TCRdb stores in-frame clones only, minus some. This sample carries around 120,000 clones, over 70% of them seen once, and the ten largest clones take around 8.5%. This entry comes from a study of cytomegalovirus exposure and HLA in healthy donors. Germline lookup yields CDR1 LGHNA and CDR2 YSLEER. V lost 5 bases and J lost 3, with 11 bases in between. The CDR3 extends over 14 amino acids. Overall study findings and caveats: Of the V segments, some could not be distinguished, including TRBV6-2 and TRBV6-3, and were excluded.

The rearrangement links TRBV4-3 to TRBJ2-1, with D possibly being TRBD1 (5 bases). Sequencing was carried out using PBMCs. This receptor was identified in a woman aged 45-65 years in good health and CMV-seropositive. The CDR3 DNA is TGCGCCAGCAGCACAGGACCACGCTACAATGAGCAGTTCTTC. It codes for CASSTGPRYNEQFF.